This T cell receptor beta chain comes out of a study of shared T cell receptors in the human thymus. Repertoires were generated with immunoSEQ multiplex PCR, while TCRdb's copy carries only in-frame clones and drops some. Here the sample spans hundreds of thousands of clones, roughly 86% being singletons. The ends lost 7 bases at V and 4 bases at J; junction bases unmatched: 9. CDR1 SQVTM and CDR2 ANQGSEA come from the germline V gene. This CDR3 spans 14 amino acids. The data were also submitted as part of a second study, on human thymus T cells. According to that study: The study used thymus tissue resected during corrective heart surgery. V and J gene usage appeared biased in thymic and blood repertoires. Related work found strong thymic repertoire overlap between unrelated individuals.

The sequence was obtained from a boy less than two years old with a congenital heart defect. The rearrangement links TRBV29-1 to TRBJ2-1; 8 bases line up with TRBD2. The sequencing input was thymocytes. CDR3 region: CSGRPAGAYNEQFF. CDR3 DNA: TGCAGCGGAAGGCCAGCGGGAGCTTACAATGAGCAGTTCTTC.